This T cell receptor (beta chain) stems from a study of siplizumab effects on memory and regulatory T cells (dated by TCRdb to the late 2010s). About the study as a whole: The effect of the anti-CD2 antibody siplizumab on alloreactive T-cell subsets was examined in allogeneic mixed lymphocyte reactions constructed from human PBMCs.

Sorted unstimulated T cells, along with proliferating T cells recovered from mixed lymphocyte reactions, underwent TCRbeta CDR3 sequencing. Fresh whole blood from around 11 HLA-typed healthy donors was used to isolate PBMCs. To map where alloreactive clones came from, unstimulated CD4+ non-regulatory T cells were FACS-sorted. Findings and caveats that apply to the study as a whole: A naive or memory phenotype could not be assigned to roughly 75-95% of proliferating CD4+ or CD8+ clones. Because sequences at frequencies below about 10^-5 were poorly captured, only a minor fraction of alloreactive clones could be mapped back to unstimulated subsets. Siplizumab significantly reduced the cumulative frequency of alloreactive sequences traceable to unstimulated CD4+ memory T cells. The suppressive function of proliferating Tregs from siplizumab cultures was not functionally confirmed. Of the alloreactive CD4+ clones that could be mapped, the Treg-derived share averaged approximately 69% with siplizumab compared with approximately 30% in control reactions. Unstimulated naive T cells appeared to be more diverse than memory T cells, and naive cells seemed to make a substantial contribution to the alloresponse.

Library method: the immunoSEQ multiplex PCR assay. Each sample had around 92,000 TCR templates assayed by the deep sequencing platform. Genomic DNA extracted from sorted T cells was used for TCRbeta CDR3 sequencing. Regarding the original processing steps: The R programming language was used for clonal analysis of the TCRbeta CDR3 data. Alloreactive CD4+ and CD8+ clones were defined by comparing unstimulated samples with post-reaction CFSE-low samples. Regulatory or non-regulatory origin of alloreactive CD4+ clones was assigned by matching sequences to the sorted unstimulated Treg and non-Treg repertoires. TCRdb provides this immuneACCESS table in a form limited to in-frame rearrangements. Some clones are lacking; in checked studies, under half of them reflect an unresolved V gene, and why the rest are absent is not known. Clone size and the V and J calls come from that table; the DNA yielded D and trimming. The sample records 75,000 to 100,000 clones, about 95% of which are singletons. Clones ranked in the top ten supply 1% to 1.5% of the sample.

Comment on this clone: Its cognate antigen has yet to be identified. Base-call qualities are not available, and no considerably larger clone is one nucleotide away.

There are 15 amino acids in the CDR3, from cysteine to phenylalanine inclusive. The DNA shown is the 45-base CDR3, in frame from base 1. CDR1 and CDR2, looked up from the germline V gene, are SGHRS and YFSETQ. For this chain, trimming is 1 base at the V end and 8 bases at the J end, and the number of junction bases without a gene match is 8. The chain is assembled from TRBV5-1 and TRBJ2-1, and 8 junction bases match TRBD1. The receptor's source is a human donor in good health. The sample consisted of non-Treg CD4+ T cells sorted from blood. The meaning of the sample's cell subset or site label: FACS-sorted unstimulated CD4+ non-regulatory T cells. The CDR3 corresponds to CASSLSGGFLDEQFF. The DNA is TGCGCCAGCAGCTTGTCAGGGGGCTTCCTCGATGAGCAGTTCTTC. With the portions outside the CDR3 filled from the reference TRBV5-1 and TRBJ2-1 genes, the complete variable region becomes KAGVTQTPRYLIKTRGQQVTLSCSPISGHRSVSWYQQTPGQGLQFLFEYFSETQRNKGNFPGRFSGRQFSNSRSEMNVSTLELGDSALYLCASSLSGGFLDEQFFGPGTRLTVL.